These 10 T cell receptor beta chains were sequenced from one sample in a study of OX40 agonist ivuxolimab in advanced cancers. Clones were sequenced by immunoSEQ multiplex PCR, and TCRdb holds only the in-frame ones, with some missing. The sample has under 40,000 clones, about 74% seen once. The material was CD4+ or CD8+ T cells sorted from blood, obtained in a trial of the OX40 agonist ivuxolimab. Receptor source: an adult with an advanced solid tumor such as melanoma, head and neck, liver or kidney cancer.

This rearrangement joins TRBV7-2 to TRBJ2-2; D is unresolved. This CDR3 region has 12 residues. Trimming shortened V by 3 bases and J by 3 bases, and 2 bases separated the two germline ends. From germline, CDR1 is SGHTA and CDR2 FQGNSA. The CDR3 coding sequence is TGTGCCAGCAGCTTGGACACCGGGGAGCTGTTTTTT. It is translated as CASSLDTGELFF.

This chain uses TRBV6-6 with TRBJ1-1; weak D call: TRBD1 (5 bases). Per germline, CDR1 MNHNY and CDR2 SVGAGI (reference sequence). V lost 11 bases, J lost 5 bases, and 21 bases lay in between. CDR3 size: 14 residues. The DNA for the CDR3 is TGTGCCGCCAAAGCAGATGGGGGTGAAACTGAAGCTTTCTTT. Residues: CAAKADGGETEAFF.

This chain joins TRBV6-6 and TRBJ2-1; D could derive from TRBD1 or TRBD2 (6 bases each). Germline CDR1 MNHNY, CDR2 SVGAGI (reference sequence). The length of the CDR3 is 14 residues. V gave up 8 bases and J gave up 3 bases, with 14 bases separating them. The CDR3 reads CASSDGGGYNEQFF. In nucleotides, the CDR3 is TGTGCCAGCTCAGATGGAGGGGGCTACAATGAGCAGTTCTTC.

V and J are TRBV6-6 and TRBJ1-2, with TRBD1 matching 9 bases. The CDR3 extends over 15 amino acids. V lost 4 bases to trimming and J lost 4 bases; unmatched junction nucleotides: 7. Germline V lookup: CDR1 MNHNY, CDR2 SVGAGI (reference sequence). The CDR3 nucleotides are TGTGCCAGCAGTTTAGGGACAGGGCACGCCTATGGCTACACCTTC. Protein: CASSLGTGHAYGYTF.

This chain joins TRBV29-1 and TRBJ1-1, with TRBD1 identical over 7 bases. The junction had 3 bases not matched to a gene; V was cut back by 7 bases and J by 1 base. Germline V gene data show CDR1 as SQVTM and CDR2 as ANQGSEA. The CDR3 covers 12 residues. As DNA, the CDR3 is TGCAGCGCGGGACAGACGAACACTGAAGCTTTCTTT. Translation: CSAGQTNTEAFF.

This clone was detected a few times. The CDR3 here is CASSVEAWETQYF. The CDR3 nucleotides are TGTGCCAGCAGCGTAGAGGCCTGGGAGACCCAGTACTTC. The rearrangement uses TRBV9 and TRBJ2-5; D uncertain. Per germline, CDR1 SGDLS and CDR2 YYNGEE. V was pared by 0 bases and J by 5 bases, with 8 bases between. The CDR3 contains 13 residues.

The V call is TRBV7-9, the J call TRBJ2-3, with no clear D. V was pared by 2 bases and J by 2 bases, with 8 bases between. CDR1 is SEHNR, CDR2 FQNEAQ, per germline (reference sequence). The length of the CDR3 is 14 residues. This CDR3 is CASSLSRNTDTQYF. The DNA of the CDR3 is TGTGCCAGCAGCTTAAGTAGGAACACAGATACGCAGTATTTT.

The J gene is TRBJ2-3, the V gene TRBV7-2; D is uncertain. CDR1 and CDR2 from the germline V gene are SGHTA and FQGNSA. CDR3 length: 11 residues. V gave up 6 bases and J gave up 1 base, with 2 bases separating them. The CDR3 coding sequence is TGTGCCAGCAGACGCACAGATACGCAGTATTTT. Its protein product is CASRRTDTQYF. The whole variable domain, remainder taken from reference TRBV7-2 and TRBJ2-3, is GAGVSQSPSNKVTEKGKDVELRCDPISGHTALYWYRQSLGQGLEFLIYFQGNSAPDKSGLPSDRFSAERTGGSVSTLTIQRTQQEDSAVYLCASRRTDTQYFGPGTRLTVL.

The J gene is TRBJ2-2, the V gene TRBV6-5, with D unclear. The germline gives CDR1 MNHEY, CDR2 SVGAGI. V dropped 4 bases and J dropped 8 bases, with 5 bases sitting between them. This CDR3 comprises 11 residues. The CDR3 sequence: CASSSLGELFF. The CDR3 DNA sequence: TGTGCCAGCAGTTCCTTGGGGGAGCTGTTTTTT.

This clone was seen a single time. The V and J genes are TRBV29-1 and TRBJ2-7, with D possibly being TRBD1 (6 bases). The ends were cut back, 4 bases at V and 6 bases at J, with 19 bases in the middle. CDR3 length equals 14 residues. Germline CDR1 reads SQVTM; CDR2 reads ANQGSEA. The CDR3 protein is CSVVSWTDSGEQYF. The CDR3 region has the DNA TGCAGCGTTGTTAGTTGGACAGACTCAGGCGAGCAGTACTTC.